Listed here are 20 T cell receptor beta chains from one sample, sequenced in a study of blood T cell repertoires in COVID-19. The assay was immunoSEQ multiplex PCR, and TCRdb's table has in-frame clones only and misses some. The repertoire holds 75,000 to 90,000 clones, over 75% seen once, with 11% in the top ten. Sequenced input: peripheral blood. Source of these receptors: a man aged 80 or over with acute or convalescent COVID-19.

CDR3 amino acids: CASSRGPNQPQHF. CDR3 nucleotide sequence: TGTGCCAGCAGTCGCGGGCCCAATCAGCCCCAGCATTTT. V and J are TRBV12-3 or TRBV12-4 and TRBJ1-5; D not certain. Trimming cost V 5 bases and J 3 bases, with 8 bases left between them. This CDR3 has 13 amino acids.

The chain links TRBV29-1 to TRBJ2-1; D not certain. V was pared by 3 bases and J by 0 bases, with 9 bases between. The CDR3 extends over 14 amino acids. In germline, CDR1 is SQVTM, CDR2 ANQGSEA. The CDR3 is CSVEVLLSYNEQFF. For the CDR3, the DNA is TGCAGCGTTGAGGTCTTACTCTCCTACAATGAGCAGTTCTTC.

Worth noting for this clone: The same CDR3 arises from other DNA sequences in this sample as well. The CDR3 DNA is TGTGCCAGCAGCGTAGCACAGGGTGGGGAAAAACTGTTTTTT. Amino acid sequence: CASSVAQGGEKLFF. The chain recombines TRBV9 with TRBJ1-4, with D maybe TRBD1 (6 bases). V was trimmed by 0 bases and J by 8 bases, leaving 11 bases between them. Germline values: CDR1 SGDLS, CDR2 YYNGEE. This CDR3 is built from 14 residues.

The chain employs TRBV7-8 and TRBJ1-3, with 8 bases matching TRBD1. Per the germline V gene, CDR1 is SGHVS and CDR2 is FQNEAQ. V lost 1 base, J lost 4 bases, and 3 bases stayed unmatched. The CDR3 runs 15 residues. In DNA, the CDR3 is TGTGCCAGCAGCTTAGGGACAGGGTACGGAAACACCATATATTTT. Translating gives CASSLGTGYGNTIYF. The full variable domain, in which reference TRBV7-8 and TRBJ1-3 provide the parts outside the CDR3, is GAGVSQSPRYKVAKRGQDVALRCDPISGHVSLFWYQQALGQGPEFLTYFQNEAQLDKSGLPSDRFFAERPEGSVSTLKIQRTQQEDSAVYLCASSLGTGYGNTIYFGEGSWLTVV.

The rearrangement links TRBV2 to TRBJ2-3, with 13 bases lining up with TRBD2. The CDR3 covers 16 residues. V lost 4 bases to trimming and J lost 7 bases; unmatched junction nucleotides: 8. The germline V gene has CDR1 SNHLY and CDR2 FYNNEI. DNA of the CDR3: TGTGCCAGCAGTGGCGGACTAGCGGGGGCCACCCATACGCAGTATTTT. It yields the protein CASSGGLAGATHTQYF.

The chain employs TRBV3-1 (or the pseudogene TRBV3-2) and TRBJ1-2; 8 bases match TRBD1. Per germline, CDR1 LGHDT and CDR2 YNNKEL (reference sequence). Trimming took 0 bases from V and 7 from J; bases not matched to a gene: 7. There are 15 residues in the CDR3. The CDR3 loop is CASSQDDGQGRGYTF. DNA for the CDR3: TGTGCCAGCAGCCAAGATGATGGACAGGGCCGTGGCTACACCTTC.

This clone appeared a single time. The rearrangement links TRBV18 to TRBJ1-1, with D uncertain. This CDR3 has 11 residues. The germline V gene has CDR1 KGHSH and CDR2 LQKENI. V was trimmed by 2 bases and J by 7 bases, leaving 5 bases between them. Here the CDR3 DNA reads TGTGCCAGCTCACCAGTAGATGAAGCTTTCTTT. It codes for CASSPVDEAFF.

This clone showed up just once. The chain couples TRBV7-2 to TRBJ1-1; no clear D. Trimming left V 5 bases short and J 0 bases short, with 13 bases between. Looked up from germline, CDR1 is SGHTA and CDR2 is FQGNSA. The length of the CDR3 is 15 residues. DNA for the CDR3: TGTGCCAGCAGCCCACGGGTCCCTTTGAACACTGAAGCTTTCTTT. Translation: CASSPRVPLNTEAFF.

The sample holds a few counts of this clone. The chain carries TRBV5-6 and TRBJ2-7, with a weak D call TRBD2 (6 bases). This CDR3 region has 13 residues. Trimming removed 4 bases at V and 3 bases at J, with 11 bases between. CDR1 is SGHDT, CDR2 YYEEEE, per germline. CDR3 nucleotide sequence: TGTGCCAGCAGCCGGGACTGGGGCTACGAGCAGTACTTC. Translation: CASSRDWGYEQYF.

This chain connects TRBV7-9 to TRBJ1-3; 9 positions match TRBD1. CDR3 size: 15 residues. The trim removed 3 bases at V and 8 bases at J, leaving 8 bases unmatched. The germline V gene encodes CDR1 SEHNR and CDR2 FQNEAQ (reference sequence). DNA of the CDR3: TGTGCCAGCAGCTTGGGGACAGGGCACGGAGACACCATATATTTT. It encodes CASSLGTGHGDTIYF.

The CDR3 spells CASSRGDRGPYEQYF. CDR3 DNA: TGTGCCAGCAGCCGCGGTGACAGGGGCCCCTACGAGCAGTACTTC. This chain links TRBV6-5 with TRBJ2-7, with TRBD1 identical over 8 bases. From germline, CDR1 is MNHEY and CDR2 SVGAGI. V was pared by 6 bases and J by 2 bases, with 9 bases of the junction left unmatched. The CDR3 covers 15 residues.

The chain carries TRBV6-6 and TRBJ1-3; the D is unclear. This CDR3 has 14 amino acids. V lost 2 bases, J lost 4 bases, and 9 bases lay in between. CDR1 is MNHNY and CDR2 is SVGAGI in the germline V gene (reference sequence). CDR3 region: CASSYRGSGNTIYF. The DNA for the CDR3 is TGTGCCAGCAGTTACCGGGGTTCGGGAAACACCATATATTTT.

This rearrangement joins TRBV4-1 to TRBJ1-4, with D unresolved. The CDR3 contains 14 residues. Trimming removed 0 bases from V and 8 bases from J, with 10 bases in between. Germline V gives CDR1 MGHRA, CDR2 YSYEKL. CDR3 sequence: CASSQDRLGEKLFF. The CDR3 bases are TGCGCCAGCAGCCAAGACAGGTTGGGCGAAAAACTGTTTTTT.

The V call is TRBV2, the J call TRBJ2-5; 9 positions agree with TRBD1. V lost 8 bases, J lost 7 bases, and 11 bases stayed unmatched. Per the germline V gene, CDR1 is SNHLY and CDR2 is FYNNEI. The CDR3 sequence is 14 residues long. Here the CDR3 reads CASGRQDRGVTQYF. The CDR3 DNA reads as TGTGCCAGCGGACGACAGGACAGGGGAGTGACCCAGTACTTC.

Details on this clone: Germline is not matched at one junction end, which may reflect a read error. Additional DNA sequences in this sample encode the identical CDR3. The rearrangement links TRBV18 to TRBJ1-4; 9 nucleotides agree with TRBD1. CDR3 length: 16 amino acids. From germline, CDR1 is KGHSH and CDR2 LQKENI. The CDR3 is CASSSGQGRVGEKLFF. CDR3 sequence (DNA): TGTGCCAGCTCATCAGGACAGGGGAGAGTCGGTGAAAAACTGTTTTTC.

The chain recombines TRBV5-1 with TRBJ1-3; D not certain. Germline loops: CDR1 SGHRS, CDR2 YFSETQ. This CDR3 comprises 14 residues. V shed 4 bases and J shed 4 bases, with 12 bases lying between them. This chain's CDR3 is CASSVNAGGNTIYF. The CDR3 DNA sequence: TGCGCCAGCAGCGTTAACGCGGGGGGAAACACCATATATTTT.

The chain employs TRBV2 and TRBJ2-6, with D unclear. V gave up 4 bases and J gave up 0 bases, with 13 bases separating them. CDR1 and CDR2 from the germline V gene are SNHLY and FYNNEI. The CDR3 is 17 amino acids. The CDR3 here is CASSARATHSGANVLTF. DNA for the CDR3: TGTGCCAGCAGTGCTCGAGCGACCCACTCTGGGGCCAACGTCCTGACTTTC.

This CDR3 reads CASSYTTGYDETQYF. The CDR3 DNA follows: TGTGCCAGCAGTTACACTACAGGGTATGACGAGACCCAGTACTTC. The V gene is TRBV6-5, the J gene TRBJ2-5; TRBD1 might be the D (6 bases). Germline lookup yields CDR1 MNHEY and CDR2 SVGAGI. With 2 bases removed from V and 5 bases from J, the gap between germline ends came to 15 bases. The CDR3 spans 15 residues.

The gene calls are TRBV4-1 and TRBJ1-5; 9 bases align to TRBD1. Germline V gene sequence: CDR1 MGHRA, CDR2 YSYEKL. The CDR3 runs to 18 residues. V shed 3 bases, J shed 0 bases, and the junction held 9 bases outside the gene matches. The CDR3 is CASSHHPGTGISNQPQHF. CDR3 coding DNA: TGCGCCAGCAGCCATCATCCCGGGACAGGGATTAGCAATCAGCCCCAGCATTTT.

This sequence joins TRBV19 and TRBJ1-4, with D possibly matching TRBD1 (5 bases). Germline V lookup: CDR1 LNHDA, CDR2 SQIVND (reference sequence). CDR3 length: 14 residues. Trimming removed 7 bases from V and 8 bases from J, with 17 bases in between. The CDR3 is CASTNPRVGEKLFF. CDR3 bases: TGTGCCAGTACCAACCCCAGGGTGGGGGAAAAACTGTTTTTT.